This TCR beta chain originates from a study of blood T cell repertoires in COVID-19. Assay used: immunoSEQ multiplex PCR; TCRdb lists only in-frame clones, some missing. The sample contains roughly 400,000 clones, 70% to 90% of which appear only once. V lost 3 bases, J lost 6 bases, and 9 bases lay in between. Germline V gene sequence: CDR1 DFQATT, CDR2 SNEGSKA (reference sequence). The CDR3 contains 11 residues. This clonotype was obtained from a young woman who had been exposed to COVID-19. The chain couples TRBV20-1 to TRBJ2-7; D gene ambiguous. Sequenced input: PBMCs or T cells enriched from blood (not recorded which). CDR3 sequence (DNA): TGCAGTGCTAGGCCTAGTCGCGAGCAGTACTTC. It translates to CSARPSREQYF.